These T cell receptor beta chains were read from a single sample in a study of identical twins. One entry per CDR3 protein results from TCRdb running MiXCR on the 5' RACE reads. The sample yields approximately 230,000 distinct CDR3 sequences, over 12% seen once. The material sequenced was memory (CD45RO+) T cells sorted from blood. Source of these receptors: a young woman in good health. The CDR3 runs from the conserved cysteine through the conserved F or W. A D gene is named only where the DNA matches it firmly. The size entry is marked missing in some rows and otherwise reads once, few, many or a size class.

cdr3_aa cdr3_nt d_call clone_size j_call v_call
CASSQDSGGKTQYF TGTGCCAGCAGCCAAGATTCAGGGGGTAAGACCCAGTACTTC TRBD1 many TRBJ2-5 TRBV3-1
CASSFVANEKLFF TGTGCCAGCAGTTTCGTGGCTAATGAAAAACTGTTTTTT . . TRBJ1-4 TRBV28
CASRRTGGTEAFF TGTGCCAGCAGGCGGACAGGGGGCACTGAAGCTTTCTTT TRBD1 few TRBJ1-1 TRBV6-2/TRBV6-3
CAVSGQSREKLFF TGTGCCGTCTCGGGACAAAGTCGGGAAAAACTGTTTTTT . few TRBJ1-4 TRBV6-6
CASSKGTSGHYEQYF TGTGCCAGCAGTAAGGGGACTAGCGGGCACTACGAGCAGTACTTC TRBD2 . TRBJ2-7 TRBV12-3/TRBV12-4
CATSGSGTMNTEAFF TGTGCCACCAGCGGCTCCGGGACAATGAACACTGAAGCTTTCTTT . . TRBJ1-1 TRBV15
CASSFGGPSYEQYF TGTGCCAGCAGTTTCGGGGGCCCCTCCTACGAGCAGTACTTC . few TRBJ2-7 TRBV6-2/TRBV6-3
CSARGLLPSTDTQYF TGCAGTGCTAGAGGCCTCCTCCCTAGCACAGATACGCAGTATTTT . few TRBJ2-3 TRBV20-1
CASSFSSEAFF TGTGCCAGCAGCTTTAGCTCTGAAGCTTTCTTT . many TRBJ1-1 TRBV5-8
CASSSAGQGWSGANVLTF TGTGCCAGCAGCTCGGCGGGACAGGGATGGTCAGGGGCCAACGTCCTGACTTTC TRBD1 . TRBJ2-6 TRBV5-4
CASSQQERYNEQFF TGCGCCAGCAGCCAACAAGAGCGGTACAATGAGCAGTTCTTC . many TRBJ2-1 TRBV4-3
CASSLGQGSGNTIYF TGTGCCAGCAGTTTAGGACAGGGTTCTGGAAACACCATATATTTT TRBD1 . TRBJ1-3 TRBV27
CASSRDSVPSGNTIYF TGCGCCAGCAGCCGGGACAGCGTGCCCTCTGGAAACACCATATATTTT TRBD1 . TRBJ1-3 TRBV10-2
CSVGLRTTIQETQYF TGCAGCGTAGGTTTGAGGACAACCATACAAGAGACCCAGTACTTC . . TRBJ2-5 TRBV29-1
CASTKLAAGYNEQFF TGTGCCAGCACCAAACTAGCGGCGGGGTACAATGAGCAGTTCTTC TRBD2 few TRBJ2-1 TRBV6-1
CASGRGTQYF TGTGCCAGTGGTCGGGGGACCCAGTACTTC . . TRBJ2-5 TRBV3-1
CAWSAGTSIYNEQFF TGTGCCTGGAGCGCCGGGACTAGCATTTACAATGAGCAGTTCTTC TRBD2 . TRBJ2-1 TRBV30
CASSKVCGTSGKSSYEQYF TGTGCCAGCAGCAAAGTTTGTGGGACTAGCGGAAAGAGCTCCTACGAGCAGTACTTC . . TRBJ2-7 TRBV21-1